What follows are 30 T cell receptor beta chains derived from one specimen sequenced in a study of T cell responses to AZD1222 COVID-19 vaccine. TCRdb's copy holds only in-frame clones and misses some; the assay was immunoSEQ multiplex PCR. In the table there are 250,000 to 300,000 clones, almost 95% of which are singletons. The starting material was peripheral blood, obtained 28 days after the second AZD1222 dose. Receptors were obtained from an adult who received the AZD1222 COVID-19 vaccine.

The J gene is TRBJ1-1, the V gene TRBV5-4, with D uncertain. CDR3 size: 15 residues. Trimming left V 1 base short and J 1 base short, with 11 bases between. Germline V CDR1 and CDR2: SGHNT, YYREEE (reference sequence). DNA for the CDR3: TGTGCCAGCAGCTTGAAACAGCCTCCGAACACTGAAGCTTTCTTT. As protein: CASSLKQPPNTEAFF.

J is TRBJ2-2 and V is TRBV18; 7 nucleotides agree with TRBD1. Germline V gene data show CDR1 as KGHSH and CDR2 as LQKENI. J was trimmed by 5 bases and V by 4 bases; bases with no gene match: 7. This CDR3 contains 15 residues. The CDR3 loop is CASSLGQSGTGELFF. CDR3 in DNA: TGTGCCAGCTCACTGGGACAGTCGGGAACCGGGGAGCTGTTTTTT.

The genes are TRBV5-1 and TRBJ1-6; tentatively, D is TRBD1 (6 bases). CDR3 size: 14 residues. Per germline, CDR1 SGHRS and CDR2 YFSETQ. Trimming cost V 4 bases and J 10 bases, with 15 bases left between them. CDR3 sequence: CASSPGQGKSPLHF. The CDR3 coding sequence is TGCGCCAGCAGCCCCGGGCAGGGGAAGTCACCCCTCCACTTT.

The chain employs TRBV28 and TRBJ2-7; the D is unclear. V was pared by 6 bases and J by 1 base, with 1 base between. The CDR3 totals 10 residues. Germline lookup yields CDR1 MDHEN and CDR2 SYDVKM. Here the CDR3 DNA reads TGTGCCAGCAGATCCTACGAGCAGTACTTC. Translation: CASRSYEQYF.

The chain employs TRBV19 and TRBJ2-7; no clear D gene. Germline values: CDR1 LNHDA, CDR2 SQIVND (reference sequence). V shed 2 bases and J shed 1 base, with 6 bases lying between them. The CDR3 is 13 amino acids. For the CDR3, the DNA is TGTGCCAGTAGTATACCAGATTCCTACGAGCAGTACTTC. Its protein product is CASSIPDSYEQYF.

The genes are TRBV10-3 and TRBJ2-7; D is ambiguous. Germline CDR1 and CDR2: ENHRY and SYGVKD. Trimming left V 8 bases short and J 3 bases short, with 8 bases between. The CDR3 length is 11 residues. The CDR3: CAIGVGYEQYF. As DNA, the CDR3 is TGTGCCATCGGGGTTGGCTACGAGCAGTACTTC.

A word on this clone: Different DNA sequences within this sample yield the same CDR3. The rearrangement joins TRBV6-5 to TRBJ2-7; 7 bases map to TRBD1. Germline CDR1 is MNHEY and CDR2 is SVGAGI. The CDR3 extends over 13 amino acids. V trimming: 6 bases; J trimming: 0 bases; junction bases outside the gene matches: 2. Here the CDR3 DNA reads TGTGCCAGCAGACGGGACAGCTCCTACGAGCAGTACTTC. This codes for CASRRDSSYEQYF.

This chain uses TRBV11-3 with TRBJ2-2; 10 bases map to TRBD1. V lost 4 bases and J lost 6; bases outside the gene matches: 8. CDR3 length: 16 amino acids. Germline loops: CDR1 SGHNT, CDR2 YENEEA. As DNA, the CDR3 is TGTGCCAGCAGCTCCTACGGGACAGGGGAGGCCGGGGAGCTGTTTTTT. Its translation is CASSSYGTGEAGELFF.

The genes are TRBV5-1 and TRBJ1-6; TRBD1 agrees at 12 bases. The trim removed 5 bases at V and 9 bases at J, leaving 6 bases unmatched. This CDR3 has 15 amino acids. Looked up from germline, CDR1 is SGHRS and CDR2 is YFSETQ. CDR3 sequence: CASSPGQGARSPLHF. CDR3 DNA sequence: TGCGCCAGCAGTCCGGGACAGGGGGCACGTTCACCCCTCCACTTT.

The chain links TRBV7-9 to TRBJ2-1; 9 bases align to TRBD1. Germline V gives CDR1 SEHNR, CDR2 FQNEAQ (reference sequence). The V and J ends lost 2 bases and 4 bases, in that order; junction bases with no gene match: 3. CDR3 length: 15 amino acids. CDR3 DNA sequence: TGTGCCAGCAGCTTAACAGGGGGCTTTTACAATGAGCAGTTCTTC. Translating gives CASSLTGGFYNEQFF.

The V call is TRBV9, the J call TRBJ2-7; D remains ambiguous. Germline CDR1 SGDLS, CDR2 YYNGEE. V was cut by 0 bases and J by 3 bases, with 10 bases left in between. CDR3 size: 14 residues. The CDR3 region is CASSVGFLGYEQYF. Written as DNA, the CDR3 is TGTGCCAGCAGCGTAGGCTTTTTGGGCTACGAGCAGTACTTC.

V usage is TRBV7-6 and J usage is TRBJ2-7; D may match TRBD1 or TRBD2 (6 bases each). Germline lookup yields CDR1 SGHVS and CDR2 FNYEAQ. This CDR3 is built from 13 residues. V was pared by 5 bases and J by 7 bases, with 15 bases between. In DNA form, the CDR3 reads TGTGCCAGCAGCCCCCAAGAGGGGGGAGAGCAGTACTTC. Translation gives CASSPQEGGEQYF.

The J gene is TRBJ1-3, the V gene TRBV9; the D is unclear. Germline V lookup: CDR1 SGDLS, CDR2 YYNGEE. Trimming took off 3 bases at V and 4 bases at J, with 17 bases between the two ends. CDR3 size: 16 residues. The CDR3 here is CASSALSERIGNTIYF. The CDR3, as DNA: TGTGCCAGCAGCGCCCTAAGTGAGCGGATCGGAAACACCATATATTTT. The full variable domain, with the rest looked up from reference TRBV9 and TRBJ1-3, is DSGVTQTPKHLITATGQRVTLRCSPRSGDLSVYWYQQSLDQGLQFLIQYYNGEERAKGNILERFSAQQFPDLHSELNLSSLELGDSALYFCASSALSERIGNTIYFGEGSWLTVV.

The V call is TRBV19, the J call TRBJ2-7, with D perhaps TRBD2 (5 bases). Germline CDR1 and CDR2: LNHDA and SQIVND (reference sequence). V shed 2 bases and J shed 0 bases, with 14 bases lying between them. The CDR3 length is 16 residues. The CDR3 loop reads CASSITGILSSYEQYF. Here the CDR3 DNA reads TGTGCCAGTAGTATAACCGGGATTCTTAGCTCCTACGAGCAGTACTTC.

The chain links TRBV20-1 to TRBJ2-5; D not resolved. The CDR3 loop spans 12 amino acids. CDR1 DFQATT and CDR2 SNEGSKA come from the germline V gene (reference sequence). V gave up 3 bases and J gave up 3 bases, with 8 bases separating them. The CDR3 region is CSASSPEETQYF. CDR3 nucleotide sequence: TGCAGTGCTAGTAGTCCAGAAGAGACCCAGTACTTC.

The rearrangement uses TRBV19 and TRBJ1-5; D gene unclear. The CDR3 has 12 residues. V was pared by 5 bases and J by 0 bases, with 2 bases between. In germline, CDR1 is LNHDA, CDR2 SQIVND (reference sequence). Here the CDR3 reads CASSFSNQPQHF. The CDR3 DNA reads TGTGCCAGTAGTTTTAGCAATCAGCCCCAGCATTTT.

V is TRBV10-3 and J is TRBJ1-1; D uncertain. V lost 6 bases and J lost 3, with 8 bases in between. CDR3 length equals 12 residues. Germline-derived CDR1 and CDR2 are ENHRY and SYGVKD. CDR3 sequence reads: CAISNPDTEAFF. The CDR3, as DNA: TGTGCCATCAGCAATCCGGACACTGAAGCTTTCTTT.

This clone has only one observation. This sequence joins TRBV6-1 and TRBJ1-5; 8 nucleotides line up with TRBD1. After removal of 3 bases from V and 11 bases from J, the junction contained 9 bases not matched to a gene. The CDR3 is 14 amino acids. Germline assignment: CDR1 MNHNS and CDR2 SASEGT. In nucleotides, the CDR3 is TGTGCCAGCAGTGAGATTTTTGGGGACAGGACCCAGCATTTT. Residues: CASSEIFGDRTQHF.

This rearrangement joins TRBV5-1 to TRBJ1-2, with TRBD1 identical over 10 bases. This CDR3 contains 18 residues. With 1 base clipped from V and 2 bases from J, the junction kept 11 bases outside the gene matches. Germline V gene data show CDR1 as SGHRS and CDR2 as YFSETQ. The CDR3 bases are TGCGCCAGCAGCTTGTACCGGGACAGGGGACTGCCAAACTATGGCTACACCTTC. Translation: CASSLYRDRGLPNYGYTF.

The chain combines TRBV29-1 with TRBJ2-7; 10 positions agree with TRBD1. From germline, CDR1 is SQVTM and CDR2 ANQGSEA. CDR3 length: 14 amino acids. V dropped 4 bases and J dropped 6; count of bases not matched to a gene: 9. The CDR3 nucleotides read TGCAGCGTTGGGATTGGGACAGGGGTTAGCGAGCAGTACTTC. Its translation is CSVGIGTGVSEQYF.

The genes are TRBV4-2 and TRBJ2-5; D is possibly TRBD2 (5 bases). Germline assignment: CDR1 LGHNA and CDR2 YNFKEQ. V was clipped by 4 bases and J by 8 bases, with 14 bases between them. The CDR3 length is 13 residues. The CDR3 nucleotides are TGTGCCAGCAGCCTCGGGTTGAGGGATACCCAGTACTTC. Protein: CASSLGLRDTQYF.

The chain's CDR3 is CASNQDNSGNTIYF. The CDR3 DNA is TGTGCCAGCAATCAGGACAACTCTGGAAACACCATATATTTT. The chain is built from TRBV5-4 and TRBJ1-3, with D perhaps matching TRBD1 (5 bases). Trimming shortened V by 6 bases and J by 0 bases, and 10 bases separated the two germline ends. Looked up from germline, CDR1 is SGHNT and CDR2 is YYREEE (reference sequence). CDR3 length: 14 amino acids.

This chain links TRBV6-5 with TRBJ1-1; no clear D. Germline V lookup: CDR1 MNHEY, CDR2 SVGAGI. The CDR3 contains 14 residues. Trimming took off 0 bases at V and 1 base at J, with 6 bases between the two ends. In DNA, the CDR3 is TGTGCCAGCAGTTACTCGATGGAGAACACTGAAGCTTTCTTT. It codes for CASSYSMENTEAFF.

The J gene is TRBJ1-6, the V gene TRBV20-1; perhaps TRBD1 as D (6 bases). V was cut by 3 bases and J by 10 bases, with 7 bases left in between. The CDR3 covers 11 residues. Germline lookup yields CDR1 DFQATT and CDR2 SNEGSKA (reference sequence). CDR3 nucleotides: TGCAGTGCTAGCAGGGGATCACCCCTCCACTTT. Amino acids: CSASRGSPLHF.

This chain uses TRBV21-1 with TRBJ1-1; the DNA was not compared with TRBD1, the D call given in the table. TRBV21-1 corresponds to a pseudogene. The CDR3 loop spans 16 amino acids. CDR3 bases: TGTGCCAGCAGAGAAGTCTATTCAGGGGTCGACACTGAAGCTTTCTTT. Its protein is CASREVYSGVDTEAFF.

The genes are TRBV18 and TRBJ1-1; maybe TRBD1 (5 bases). V gave up 3 bases and J gave up 3 bases, with 14 bases separating them. Germline CDR1 and CDR2: KGHSH and LQKENI. The CDR3 contains 15 residues. The CDR3 nucleotides are TGTGCCAGCTCACCCACAACGCCGGGGGACACTGAAGCTTTCTTT. It codes for CASSPTTPGDTEAFF. The full variable domain, its missing parts supplied by reference TRBV18 and TRBJ1-1, is NAGVMQNPRHLVRRRGQEARLRCSPMKGHSHVYWYRQLPEEGLKFMVYLQKENIIDESGMPKERFSAEFPKEGPSILRIQQVVRGDSAAYFCASSPTTPGDTEAFFGQGTRLTVV.

The chain uses TRBV11-2 and TRBJ2-7; 9 bases map to TRBD2. The germline V gene encodes CDR1 SGHAT and CDR2 FQNNGV. Trimming cost V 4 bases and J 4 bases; bases outside gene matches: 11. The CDR3 contains 16 residues. For the CDR3, the DNA is TGTGCCAGCAGCTCACTAGTAGCGGGGGCCAGATACGAGCAGTACTTC. Its protein is CASSSLVAGARYEQYF. The complete variable domain, with remaining parts taken from reference TRBV11-2 and TRBJ2-7, reads EAGVAQSPRYKIIEKRQSVAFWCNPISGHATLYWYQQILGQGPKLLIQFQNNGVVDDSQLPKDRFSAERLKGVDSTLKIQPAKLEDSAVYLCASSSLVAGARYEQYFGPGTRLTVT.

The chain carries TRBV6-2 or TRBV6-3 and TRBJ1-4, with TRBD1 identical over 8 bases. Losses at the gene ends were 4 bases for V and 0 bases for J; bases not matched to a gene: 1. Germline CDR1 reads MNHEY; CDR2 reads SVGEGT. The CDR3 sequence is 15 residues long. The CDR3 nucleotides read TGTGCCAGCAGTTGGGACAGGACAACTAATGAAAAACTGTTTTTT. Amino acid sequence: CASSWDRTTNEKLFF.

This chain links TRBV4-1 with TRBJ2-5, with TRBD2 matching over 11 bases. Germline CDR1 is MGHRA and CDR2 is YSYEKL. The CDR3 extends over 19 amino acids. J gave up 3 bases and V 4 bases, and 16 bases lay outside the gene matches. The CDR3 reads CASSREAGSGGAFKETQYF. CDR3 in DNA: TGCGCCAGCAGCCGAGAGGCCGGTAGCGGGGGGGCCTTCAAAGAGACCCAGTACTTC.

The chain links TRBV9 to TRBJ1-2; the D is unclear. The V gene lost 4 bases and the J gene lost 2 bases, with 6 bases spanning the gap. The germline CDR1 and CDR2 sequences are SGDLS and YYNGEE. The CDR3 runs to 12 residues. The chain's CDR3 is CASSPGNYGYTF. For the CDR3, the DNA is TGTGCCAGCAGCCCCGGGAACTATGGCTACACCTTC.